Described below is a single T cell receptor beta chain sequence and its context. No cognate antigen has been identified for it. Base-call qualities are not available, and no considerably larger clone is one nucleotide away. Libraries were prepared through RACE. Sequenced using a NextSeq 500. Library preparation attached unique molecular identifiers to individual cDNA molecules for quantitative, reproducible TCR counting. From each blood RNA sample, both TCR alpha and TCR beta chains were sequenced. On the authors' methods: Samples had a median of roughly 87,000 TCRs, with a range from roughly 23,224 to 750,000. The Decombinator software suite was used to annotate V, J and CDR3 in the TCR reads. For the PS versus PT1 abundance plots, all samples were subsampled to the same number of TCRs (28,000). TCRs were defined as expanded if absent before sensitization and observed at least eight times at the 2-week time point. The raw public reads went through TCRdb reprocessing: fastp at Q25, MiXCR clone calling, in-frame beta chains kept. Each entry merges the rows of one CDR3 protein and shows their most common DNA and genes. The V and J calls were determined by TCRdb, not by the authors. The sample table holds about 290,000 distinct CDR3 sequences, of which roughly 7.7% were seen once. The ten largest make up approximately 1.2% of the sample.

This record belongs to a study of human T cells and chemical hapten exposure (dated by TCRdb to about 2021). With regard to the full study: For sensitization, 2% DPC in acetone was applied to a 2 cm by 2 cm area of upper inner arm skin. Throughout the study period of 20 to 30 weeks, patients also received therapeutic DPC doses to the scalp every week. Patch testing was done on the upper back using Finn chambers containing 0.01% DPC, and results were scored after 6 days according to International Contact Dermatitis Research Group standards. The patient cohort, mostly female, included alopecia areata with under or over 50% scalp involvement, alopecia totalis and alopecia universalis. Libraries were pooled for sequencing, and per-sample TCR yields varied mainly because of small differences in library volumes within the pool. This study followed changes in the peripheral blood TCR repertoire in vivo during primary and secondary sensitization of alopecia patients to the hapten diphenylcyclopropenone (DPC). Blood samples were taken from patients before sensitization (week 0) and at 2, 6 and about 24 weeks after DPC sensitization. For TCR sequencing, blood came from 25 to 35 alopecia patients at anywhere from one to four time points (pre-sensitization, 2, 6 and 24 weeks).

The paper's findings and limits, for the study overall: Patch test score correlated positively with the number of PT1 expanded TCRs, reaching significance at thresholds 8, 16 and 32 but not at 4. DPC sensitization did not change the number of TCRs with a frequency above 1 in 1000, and there was no evidence of changes in global repertoire structure. After repeated subsampling, the strength of the expansion versus patch-test correlation and the threshold at which it became significant changed. Because all patients had alopecia, a presumed autoimmune disease, the immune response of the patients might differ from that of healthy individuals. Significantly more large CDR3 similarity clusters were formed by expanded TCRs than by pre-sensitization or healthy control sets, consistent with antigen-driven responses.

Sample time point, as interpreted from the label and publication: pre-sensitization, week 0. In the paper's terms, the treatment or condition label means: therapeutic diphenylcyclopropenone sensitization with weekly scalp DPC. Blood at each patch-test visit was drawn before the patch test was applied. Eligible patients were aged 18 to 70, diagnosed with alopecia, deemed suitable for DPC therapy, and excluded if pregnant. Total RNA was isolated from unfractionated whole blood collected in Tempus Blood RNA tubes. Trimming removed 4 bases from V and 2 bases from J; the gene matches leave 9 bases unexplained. Based on the germline V gene, the CDR1 and CDR2 sequences are SGDLS and YYNGEE. The CDR3, from cysteine to phenylalanine, totals 16 residues. Of all the DNA, just the CDR3 is kept, 48 bases in frame from base 1.

The sequence was collected from a man aged 18 to 30 with alopecia areata. Some clones in this sample may be carry-over from other donors' samples. The sample was whole blood, taken in connection with sensitization to the hapten diphenylcyclopropenone (DPC). The chain uses TRBV9 and TRBJ1-3, with 7 bases aligning to TRBD1. The CDR3 region reads CASSPDRPPPGNTIYF. The DNA reads as follows: TGTGCCAGCAGCCCGGACAGGCCTCCCCCTGGAAACACCATATATTTT. The CDR3 plus the reference TRBV9 and TRBJ1-3 genes for the other parts give the full variable domain: DSGVTQTPKHLITATGQRVTLRCSPRSGDLSVYWYQQSLDQGLQFLIQYYNGEERAKGNILERFSAQQFPDLHSELNLSSLELGDSALYFCASSPDRPPPGNTIYFGEGSWLTVV.